The entry below describes one T cell receptor (beta chain). Its target is unknown. This CDR3 region has 15 residues. TCRdb keeps only in-frame clones here, not all; method: immunoSEQ multiplex PCR. The data contain 50,000 to 65,000 clones, approximately 83% of them seen just once; the ten biggest clones take up 19%. The data originate from a study of identifying expanded T cells in peripheral blood. Whole-study results and caveats: Over about two and four weeks, about 17 and 20 clones changed, versus 1.2 between replicates. Across healthy donors, higher total template counts meant significantly greater approximately 2-week count variance.

Healthy donors had no documented immune events, such as infections, while sampled. This sequence was found in a person between 18 and 75 years old in good health. Sequencing was done on a sample of blood. The rearrangement joins TRBV21-1 to TRBJ1-4; whether TRBD1, the table's D call, matches the DNA was not checked. TRBV21-1 is a listed pseudogene. CDR3: CASSKVNRFNEKLFF. DNA of the CDR3: TGTGCCAGCAGCAAAGTGAACAGGTTTAATGAAAAACTGTTTTTT.